These T cell receptor beta chains were read from a single sample in a study of CD8+CD57+ T cells in acquired aplastic anemia. TCRdb reprocessed the reads via MiXCR and lists one record per CDR3 protein. The table records some 240,000 distinct CDR3 sequences, about 37% of them present only once. The sample taken for sequencing was sorted CD4+, CD8+, or CD8+CD57+ T cells (not recorded which) from PBMCs. All receptors derive from a human donor in good health, serving as a control. CDR3s include the opening cysteine and the closing phenylalanine or tryptophan. D genes are given only for firm matches. Rows give clone size only sometimes, using once, few, many, or a class for an expanded clone.

J | D | V | size | CDR3 | DNA
TRBJ1-4 | . | TRBV2 | once | CASSQQGEKLFF | TGTGCCAGCAGCCAACAGGGTGAAAAACTGTTTTTT
TRBJ2-5 | TRBD2 | TRBV4-2 | . | CAGSLGLAGGETQYF | TGTGCCGGCAGCCTGGGACTAGCGGGAGGGGAGACCCAGTACTTC
TRBJ1-5 | . | TRBV2 | many | CASSDRGARNQPQHF | TGTGCCAGCAGTGACCGGGGTGCGCGCAATCAGCCCCAGCATTTT
TRBJ1-2 | TRBD1 | TRBV19 | once | CATGQGFAYGYAF | TGCGCCACTGGACAGGGTTTCGCCTATGGCTACGCCTTC
TRBJ1-1 | . | TRBV5-4 | . | CASSLQGTTEAFF | TGTGCCAGCAGCTTGCAGGGGACAACTGAAGCTTTCTTT
TRBJ2-2 | . | TRBV2 | once | CASSDWGENTGELFF | TGTGCCAGCAGTGACTGGGGCGAAAACACTGGGGAGCTGTTTTTT
TRBJ1-1 | . | TRBV20-1 | many | CSARDSNGLYGAFF | TGCAGTGCTAGAGATTCCAACGGGTTATATGGAGCTTTCTTT
TRBJ2-4 | TRBD1 | TRBV20-1 | . | CSARLPRQGGKNIQYF | TGCAGTGCTAGACTCCCTCGACAGGGTGGCAAAAACATTCAGTACTTC
TRBJ1-5 | TRBD1 | TRBV5-1 | . | CASSITGDSNQPQHF | TGCGCCAGCAGCATAACAGGGGACAGCAATCAGCCCCAGCATTTT
TRBJ2-7 | . | TRBV7-9 | few | CASNLGLHPYEQYF | TGTGCCAGCAACTTAGGTCTACACCCCTACGAGCAGTACTTC
TRBJ2-7 | . | TRBV29-1 | . | CSVGQNTYEQYF | TGCAGCGTCGGACAGAATACCTACGAGCAGTACTTC
TRBJ1-6 | . | TRBV9 | . | CASSVVARNNSPLHF | TGTGCCAGCAGCGTAGTGGCACGGAATAATTCACCCCTCCACTTT
TRBJ1-6 | . | TRBV4-1 | few | CASSQEPRNSPLHF | TGCGCCAGCAGCCAAGAGCCCCGGAATTCACCCCTCCACTTT
TRBJ2-1 | . | TRBV2 | . | CASSEKLSEEFF | TGTGCCAGCAGTGAAAAACTCTCCGAGGAGTTCTTC
TRBJ2-3 | . | TRBV4-2 | many | CASSQVLASTDTQYF | TGTGCCAGCAGCCAAGTGCTAGCGAGCACAGATACGCAGTATTTT
TRBJ1-1 | . | TRBV5-4 | few | CASSLGPGLANTEAFF | TGTGCCAGCAGCTTGGGGCCAGGCCTGGCGAACACTGAAGCTTTCTTT
TRBJ1-2 | TRBD1 | TRBV9 | many | CASSVGTGAHYGYTF | TGTGCCAGCAGCGTAGGAACAGGGGCACACTATGGCTACACCTTC
TRBJ2-5 | . | TRBV20-1 | many | CSVRPGKETQYF | TGCAGTGTTCGCCCAGGCAAAGAGACCCAGTACTTC